This TCR beta chain was captured in a study of identifying expanded T cells in peripheral blood. Trimming at V came to 1 base and at J to 3 bases, leaving 10 bases not matched to a gene. Germline V gene data show CDR1 as SGHKS and CDR2 as YYEKEE (reference sequence). CDR3 length equals 16 residues. Libraries were prepared by immunoSEQ multiplex PCR; TCRdb keeps only in-frame clonotypes and omits some of them. In the table there are about 98,000 clones, 88% of which are singletons. This chain uses TRBV5-5 with TRBJ2-7; 7 bases match TRBD1. The sample taken for sequencing was blood. The clonotype was recovered from a person aged 18-69 years in good health. CDR3 residues: CASSLKRPTGSYEQYF. The CDR3 region has the DNA TGTGCCAGCAGCTTGAAAAGGCCGACAGGGAGCTACGAGCAGTACTTC.